The 19 T cell receptor beta chains given below trace back to one sample, sequenced in a study of cytomegalovirus exposure and HLA in healthy donors. The PCR contained 60 Vbeta and 13 Jbeta primers. The data were produced by immunoSEQ multiplex PCR, yet TCRdb's version contains in-frame clones alone and is incomplete. Of roughly 110,000 clones detected, under 85% appear once; the ten largest clones hold approximately 4.2%. Material: PBMCs. These receptor sequences come from a male donor in good health and CMV-seronegative.

V and J are TRBV29-1 and TRBJ1-3; D unresolved. The CDR3 has 15 amino acids. CDR1 is SQVTM and CDR2 is ANQGSEA in the germline V gene. Deletions cut 5 bases from V and 0 bases from J, with 14 bases between. DNA of the CDR3: TGCAGCGTTCGGGAAAAGCCCAGCTCTGGAAACACCATATATTTT. Amino acid sequence: CSVREKPSSGNTIYF.

This clone was counted a few times. The chain is built from TRBV2 and TRBJ1-4; 7 positions match TRBD1. In germline, CDR1 is SNHLY, CDR2 FYNNEI. This CDR3 comprises 13 residues. V gave up 8 bases and J gave up 3 bases; unmatched junction bases: 3. The CDR3 here is CASGGQPNEKLFF. As DNA, the CDR3 is TGTGCCAGCGGGGGACAGCCTAATGAAAAACTGTTTTTT. Complete variable domain (other parts from reference TRBV2 and TRBJ1-4): EPEVTQTPSHQVTQMGQEVILRCVPISNHLYFYWYRQILGQKVEFLVSFYNNEISEKSEIFDDQFSVERPDGSNFTLKIRSTKLEDSAMYFCASGGQPNEKLFFGSGTQLSVL.

V is TRBV28 and J is TRBJ1-2; D perhaps matches TRBD1 (5 bases). From germline, CDR1 is MDHEN and CDR2 SYDVKM. CDR3 size: 17 residues. V was trimmed by 0 bases and J by 7 bases, leaving 21 bases between them. The CDR3 spells CASSLWEGRLRFSGYTF. The CDR3 nucleotides read TGTGCCAGCAGTTTATGGGAGGGGCGACTTCGATTCTCTGGCTACACCTTC.

The chain combines TRBV29-1 with TRBJ2-6; D is unclear. This CDR3 has 12 residues. V lost 7 bases, J lost 1 base, and 5 bases lay in between. The germline gives CDR1 SQVTM, CDR2 ANQGSEA. The CDR3 sequence is CSAGSGANVLTF. In DNA form, the CDR3 reads TGCAGCGCCGGGTCTGGGGCCAACGTCCTGACTTTC.

This chain links TRBV10-3 with TRBJ2-6, with 7 bases identical to TRBD1. The germline V gene has CDR1 ENHRY and CDR2 SYGVKD. V shed 3 bases, J shed 8 bases, and the junction held 16 bases outside the gene matches. The CDR3 extends over 18 amino acids. The CDR3 loop is CAISDPGQNFFATNVLTF. As DNA, the CDR3 is TGTGCCATCAGTGACCCGGGACAGAATTTTTTTGCGACCAACGTCCTGACTTTC.

This clone showed up just once. J is TRBJ1-1 and V is TRBV2, with a possible D match to TRBD1 (5 bases). Looked up from germline, CDR1 is SNHLY and CDR2 is FYNNEI. The CDR3 extends over 13 amino acids. V lost 2 bases and J 10 bases, leaving 14 bases between the germline ends. The DNA of the CDR3 is TGTGCCAGCAGTGAATCGGGACTCCGGTTAGCTTTCTTT. This codes for CASSESGLRLAFF.

The chain has TRBV19 and TRBJ2-1; unclear D gene. CDR1 is LNHDA and CDR2 is SQIVND in the germline V gene (reference sequence). Deletions cut 7 bases from V and 4 bases from J, with 8 bases between. The CDR3 is made up of 12 amino acids. CDR3 loop: CASNFGYNEQFF. The DNA of the CDR3 is TGTGCCAGTAATTTCGGGTACAATGAGCAGTTCTTC. Full variable domain (outside the CDR3, taken from reference TRBV19 and TRBJ2-1): DGGITQSPKYLFRKEGQNVTLSCEQNLNHDAMYWYRQDPGQGLRLIYYSQIVNDFQKGDIAEGYSVSREKKESFPLTVTSAQKNPTAFYLCASNFGYNEQFFGPGTRLTVL.

This clone came up a few times. In DNA form, the CDR3 reads TGCGCCAGCAGCCAACCCACTAGCGGGAGGGCCAAGCGTGAGCAGTTCTTC. Its protein is CASSQPTSGRAKREQFF. The chain has TRBV4-1 and TRBJ2-1; 13 bases align to TRBD2. This CDR3 region has 17 residues. Trimming cost V 2 bases and J 9 bases; bases outside gene matches: 10. Germline loops: CDR1 MGHRA, CDR2 YSYEKL.

V is TRBV7-6 and J is TRBJ1-2; no clear D. V was clipped by 5 bases and J by 0 bases, with 7 bases between them. Germline CDR1 reads SGHVS; CDR2 reads FNYEAQ. The CDR3 consists of 13 residues. This CDR3 reads CASSPLANYGYTF. CDR3 DNA: TGTGCCAGCAGCCCATTAGCTAACTATGGCTACACCTTC.

The sample holds a few counts of this clone. The CDR3 nucleotides read TGTGCCAGCAGTACGACCGGGACACCTCCCAATGAGCAGTTCTTC. It is translated as CASSTTGTPPNEQFF. V usage is TRBV6-6 and J usage is TRBJ2-1, with a possible D match to TRBD1 (6 bases). The germline V gene has CDR1 MNHNY and CDR2 SVGAGI (reference sequence). Trimming took off 5 bases at V and 6 bases at J, with 17 bases between the two ends. CDR3 length equals 15 residues.

The rearrangement links TRBV19 to TRBJ2-7; tentative D call: TRBD1 (5 bases). The CDR3 consists of 16 residues. The germline gives CDR1 LNHDA, CDR2 SQIVND (reference sequence). Trimming left V 3 bases short and J 0 bases short, with 15 bases between. In DNA, the CDR3 is TGTGCCAGTAGTATGGGGCCGCTATTTAGCTCCTACGAGCAGTACTTC. Amino acids: CASSMGPLFSSYEQYF.

The J gene is TRBJ1-1, the V gene TRBV6-5; 9 bases match TRBD1. This CDR3 spans 14 amino acids. Trimming cost V 4 bases and J 4 bases; bases outside gene matches: 4. Germline assignment: CDR1 MNHEY and CDR2 SVGAGI. The chain's CDR3 is CASSSDRGSTEAFF. The CDR3 DNA follows: TGTGCCAGCAGTTCTGACAGGGGGAGCACTGAAGCTTTCTTT.

The chain uses TRBV2 and TRBJ2-7; 7 nucleotides line up with TRBD1. The CDR3 is 13 residues long. Germline V gives CDR1 SNHLY, CDR2 FYNNEI. The CDR3 coding sequence is TGTTCGGACAGCCGCGACAGGGACCACGAGCAGTACTTC. Translated: CSDSRDRDHEQYF.

This chain links TRBV7-8 with TRBJ1-5; no definite D call. V lost 1 base, J lost 6 bases, and 19 bases lay in between. Germline loops: CDR1 SGHVS, CDR2 FQNEAQ. The CDR3 loop spans 17 amino acids. The CDR3 DNA sequence: TGTGCCAGCAGCTTAGGAGGGTTCGCAGAAGGTGGTCAGCCCCAGCATTTT. This encodes CASSLGGFAEGGQPQHF.

V is TRBV9 and J is TRBJ2-1; D not resolved. Deletions cut 0 bases from V and 3 bases from J, with 7 bases between. Germline V lookup: CDR1 SGDLS, CDR2 YYNGEE. The CDR3 totals 14 residues. CDR3 loop: CASSVEPDYNEQFF. CDR3 in DNA: TGTGCCAGCAGCGTAGAGCCCGACTACAATGAGCAGTTCTTC.

This sequence joins TRBV7-2 and TRBJ2-7, with D possibly being TRBD2 (7 bases). Germline lookup yields CDR1 SGHTA and CDR2 FQGNSA. The V end was cut by 1 base, the J end by 5 bases, with 15 bases between. This CDR3 spans 15 amino acids. The CDR3 sequence is CASSLVAGDRNEQYF. The CDR3 coding sequence is TGTGCCAGCAGCTTAGTTGCGGGAGACAGGAACGAGCAGTACTTC.

The rearrangement joins TRBV6-5 to TRBJ1-3; TRBD1 is a possible D gene (5 bases). Per the germline V gene, CDR1 is MNHEY and CDR2 is SVGAGI. Between the trimmed V and J ends, which lost 0 bases and 3 bases, there was a span of 12 bases. This CDR3 region has 16 residues. The CDR3, as DNA: TGTGCCAGCAGTTACTCGGTTAGGGGAGGTGGAAACACCATATATTTT. This translates into CASSYSVRGGGNTIYF.

This chain links TRBV19 with TRBJ2-7; the match to TRBD1 covers 7 bases. V lost 3 bases, J lost 3 bases, and 2 bases stayed unmatched. The CDR3 sequence is 13 residues long. Germline-derived CDR1 and CDR2 are LNHDA and SQIVND (reference sequence). The CDR3 reads CASSIGTDYEQYF. The CDR3 bases are TGTGCCAGTAGTATCGGGACAGACTACGAGCAGTACTTC.

The rearrangement joins TRBV7-9 to TRBJ1-6; possibly TRBD1 for D (5 bases). The CDR3 covers 14 residues. The germline CDR1 and CDR2 sequences are SEHNR and FQNEAQ (reference sequence). With 5 bases removed from V and 8 bases from J, the gap between germline ends came to 13 bases. CDR3 residues: CASSDGRGYSPLHF. The DNA for the CDR3 is TGTGCCAGCAGCGACGGTAGGGGCTATTCACCCCTCCACTTT.